This T cell receptor (beta chain) was sequenced in a study of T cell repertoires in cytomegalovirus infection. Background on the study: The public TCR beta signatures pointed to both CMV infection and matching HLA type. General study findings and limits: Carriers of CMV plus the relevant HLA were identified by cumulative public TCR beta family frequency. Across the ex vivo response, the dominant clonotypes were HLA-C-restricted CMV-specific TCR beta clonotypes.

Using its own MiXCR run on the reads, TCRdb lists one record per CDR3 protein. The sample lists fewer than 700,000 distinct CDR3 sequences, 24% occurring once. The CDR3 is 15 amino acids. Germline values: CDR1 MDHEN, CDR2 SYDVKM. The germline V and J ends were trimmed by 2 bases and 5 bases, with 15 bases remaining between them. This clonotype was found many times. The antigen remains unidentified. The specimen was CD8+ T cells from PBMCs. The chain carries TRBV28 and TRBJ1-1, with unresolved D. The receptor was isolated from a human donor in good health (CMV status not recorded). Some clones in this sample may be carry-over from other donors' samples. CDR3 region: CASSLLQKGWTEAFF. The CDR3 DNA reads as TGTGCCAGCAGTTTACTACAGAAGGGATGGACTGAAGCTTTCTTT.